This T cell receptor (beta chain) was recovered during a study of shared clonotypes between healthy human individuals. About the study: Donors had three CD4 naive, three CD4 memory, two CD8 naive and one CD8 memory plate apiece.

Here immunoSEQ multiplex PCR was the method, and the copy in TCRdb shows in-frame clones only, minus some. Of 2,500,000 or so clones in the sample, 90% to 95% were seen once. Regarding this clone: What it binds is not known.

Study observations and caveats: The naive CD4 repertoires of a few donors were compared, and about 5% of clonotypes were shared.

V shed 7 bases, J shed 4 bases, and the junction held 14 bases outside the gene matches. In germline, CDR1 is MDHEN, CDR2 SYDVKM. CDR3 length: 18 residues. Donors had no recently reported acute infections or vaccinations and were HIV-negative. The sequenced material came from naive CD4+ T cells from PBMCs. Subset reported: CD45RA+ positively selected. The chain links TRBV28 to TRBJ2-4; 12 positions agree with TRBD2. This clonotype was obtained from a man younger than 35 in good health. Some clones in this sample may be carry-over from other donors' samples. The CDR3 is CASIGLAGGPIHKNIQYF. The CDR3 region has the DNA TGTGCCAGCATTGGTCTAGCGGGAGGGCCAATTCATAAAAACATTCAGTACTTC.